The source of this TCR beta chain is a study of blood T cell repertoires in COVID-19 (TCRdb year 2020). Context from the whole study: The collaborator samples originated in the United States, Italy and Spain and spanned the acute and convalescent phases of COVID-19. The material from the prospective study consisted of cDNA or gDNA derived from T cells, B-cell-depleted T cells, or PBMCs. Deeply sampled blood TCRbeta repertoires from subjects exposed to, actively infected with, or recovered from COVID-19 were included in the dataset. The repertoires were released in a freely available public database meant as a resource for research on the immune response to SARS-CoV-2. Samples came from the ongoing ImmuneRACE study (first 160 participants) plus 1,254 subjects from 6 global collaborators. Nearly every sample came with metadata listing a de-identified subject ID, COVID-19 status, age in years and sex. Where HLA class I and class II types were available, the types were taken from metadata supplied by the sample provider, not from assay-based typing.

About this clone itself: Its antigen remains undetermined. No quality values exist for individual bases; no much larger clone is one base distant.

What the authors observed across the whole study: The amount of clinical and demographic metadata varied by source and participant and was provided uncurated.

The CDR3, from cysteine to valine, totals 15 residues. The only DNA kept is the CDR3, 45 bases in frame from the first base. Via the germline V gene (reference sequence), CDR1 is SGHKS and CDR2 YYEKEE. Unmatched junction bases come to 7, with V trimmed by 5 bases and J by 3 bases. Each collaborating institution followed its own protocols to collect whole blood in K2EDTA tubes. For TCRbeta analysis, collaborator samples were shipped as frozen whole blood, as isolated PBMCs, or as DNA extracted from either sample type. TCRbeta CDR3 regions were amplified from genomic DNA by means of the immunoSEQ Assay, a bias-controlled multiplex PCR. As for the authors' bioinformatics: Within the assay, amplification of reference gene primers was used to estimate how many nucleated cells each sample contained. To quantify the absolute abundance of each unique TCRbeta CDR3 rearrangement, sequence reads were collapsed and filtered. For each sample, productive Simpson clonality was calculated by taking the square root of Simpson's diversity index across productive rearrangements. As stored in TCRdb, this immuneACCESS dataset retains in-frame rearrangements with V and J assigned. A fraction of the clones does not appear; measured against another copy, unresolved V genes explain less than half of the discrepancy, and the remainder lacks a known reason. V, J and clone size reflect that table, while D and trimming were determined from the DNA. The sample table records roughly 120,000 clones; roughly 83% of these occur just once. The ten top clones hold approximately 2.5% of the sample.

The chain was built from TRBV5-5 and TRBJ2-7, and 11 junction bases match TRBD2. Sequencing was done on a sample of peripheral blood. The sequence derives from a man aged 25 to 45 with acute or convalescent COVID-19. The DNA sequence is given as TGTGCCAGCAGGGGCGGACTAGCGGGCGACTACGAGCAGTACGTC. Translated, this gives CASRGGLAGDYEQYV.